This TCR beta chain was recorded in a study of T cells in Graves' hyperthyroidism and ophthalmopathy (dated by TCRdb to between 2019 and 2020). Regarding the complete study: TCR V-J signatures able to tell the groups apart were searched for in a discovery cohort of more than 90 patients, of whom more than 40 had Graves' ophthalmopathy and around 57 had stable Graves' hyperthyroidism. Prospective prediction of ophthalmopathy was tested in an independent validation cohort consisting of 18 to 20 hyperthyroidism patients and approximately 16 patients who later progressed to ophthalmopathy. The roughly 90 discovery patients were divided at random into training and test sets in a 7:3 ratio. Once sampling was done, hyperthyroidism patients were given methimazole at a starting dose of 30 mg daily, whereas ophthalmopathy patients were given high-dose intravenous methylprednisolone. The study also compared thyroid tissue and blood T-cell repertoires from over 5 Graves' hyperthyroidism patients. According to the paper, TCR Vbeta CDR3 sequencing was carried out on approximately 140 peripheral blood samples, which came from over 40 ophthalmopathy, 70 to 80 hyperthyroidism and approximately 17 progressor patients. What the work shows at the level of the full study, not this receptor alone: In validation, progression to ophthalmopathy was predicted by the model with roughly 69% sensitivity and 72% to 80% specificity, a median of approximately 6.5 months before onset. Most expanded thyroid clonotypes (frequency above 0.001) were also found in blood, which suggests that blood repertoires may mirror thyroid immune responses. Sample size was not statistically predetermined, and investigators were not blinded to group allocation. Ophthalmopathy was separated from stable hyperthyroidism by a 13 V-J signature model, with approximately 89% sensitivity and about 81% specificity obtained in cross-validation and 80%/75% obtained in testing.

TCR beta CDR3 regions were amplified from RNA transcripts. A first-round RT-PCR of the TCR CDR3 used the HTBI primer set with the Qiagen OneStep RT-PCR kit. Libraries were constructed in a second round of multiplex PCR, after which size selection and purification were carried out. The libraries were sequenced on an Illumina HiSeq2000 using paired-end 100 bp reads. Per the authors' processing: SOAPnuke was used to process the raw data, with reads discarded if the reads contained adapters or uncalled bases, had a mean Phred below 15, or lacked an exact constant-primer or identifier match. COPE v1.2.5 was used to merge high-quality paired reads, and clonotypes were defined as unique nucleotide sequences. Clonotypes were aligned to IMGT TRBV, TRBD and TRBJ reference segments using MiTCR v1.1. The analysis included only V-J combinations with a frequency above 0.0001, which together covered 98% to 99.2% of the repertoires. The TCS score was defined as the ratio of F50 (clonal expansion) to E x V (chaos), calculated using BLOSUM62-based TCRdist between CDR3 peptides within each V-J. Welch's t-statistics and random forest reduced 514 V-J features to 13, which were used in a naive Bayes classifier (R e1071). The similarity between thyroid and blood repertoires was quantified using the Morisita-Horn index. TCRdb reprocessed the public reads (quality trimming at Q25 with fastp, clone calling with MiXCR) and kept in-frame beta chains. Every CDR3 protein is listed once, alongside the most common genes and DNA of its rows. V and J calls and clone size were set by TCRdb, not the authors. The sample has around 660,000 distinct CDR3 sequences on record, nearly 45% of them singletons. Less than 9% of the sample is in the top ten clones.

This clonotype was counted many times. The antigen it recognizes is unknown. No base quality information exists; no much larger clone differs at one position. Exclusion was applied to patients with uncontrolled infections, other autoimmune diseases, pregnancy or lactation. Clinical symptoms, serum thyroxine and TRAb, thyroid ultrasound, and orbital computed tomography formed the basis for the diagnoses. Total RNA was extracted using Trizol reagent, and RNA quality was assessed on an Agilent 2100 Bioanalyzer. Cut back by 4 bases and 2 bases, the V and J ends lie 5 bases apart. Taken from cysteine to phenylalanine, the CDR3 has 12 residues. Of the read, only the CDR3 DNA is kept; its 36 bases are in frame from base 1. CDR1 and CDR2 are drawn from the germline V gene (reference sequence): LGHDT, YNNKEL.

The source of this sequence is an adult man with Graves' disease, either hyperthyroidism or ophthalmopathy (not recorded which). The rearranged chain carries TRBV3-1 and TRBJ2-5, with the D gene not confidently named. Source material: peripheral blood or thyroid tissue (not recorded which). The nucleotide sequence reads as follows: TGTGCCAGCAGCCGGTCGCAAGAGACCCAGTACTTC. Its amino acids are CASSRSQETQYF.